The 26 T cell receptor beta chains listed next were all sequenced from one sample in a study of T cell responses to AZD1222 COVID-19 vaccine. Profiled with immunoSEQ multiplex PCR; TCRdb holds only in-frame clones, not every one. The sample holds just under 75,000 clones, roughly 80% seen once. The specimen was peripheral blood, collected 28 days after the second AZD1222 dose. The receptor set was obtained from an adult who received the AZD1222 COVID-19 vaccine.

The J gene is TRBJ1-2, the V gene TRBV3-1 (or the pseudogene TRBV3-2), with D uncertain. Germline V gene data show CDR1 as LGHDT and CDR2 as YNNKEL (reference sequence). The V end lost 0 bases, the J end lost 13 bases, and 12 bases lay between the germline ends. The CDR3 runs 12 residues. The CDR3 DNA is TGTGCCAGCAGCCAAGAGCAACAGACACGCACCTTC. This codes for CASSQEQQTRTF.

The V and J genes are TRBV4-2 and TRBJ2-2; the D gene could be TRBD1 or TRBD2 (6 bases each). This CDR3 region has 16 residues. CDR1 LGHNA and CDR2 YNFKEQ come from the germline V gene. The V gene lost 0 bases and the J gene lost 6 bases, with 14 bases spanning the gap. CDR3 sequence (DNA): TGTGCCAGCAGCCAAGAGGGGGGCCCAATCCCCGGGGAGCTGTTTTTT. Amino acids: CASSQEGGPIPGELFF.

The chain has TRBV11-2 and TRBJ2-1; perhaps TRBD2 as D (5 bases). This CDR3 is 12 amino acids long. The germline V gene encodes CDR1 SGHAT and CDR2 FQNNGV. Trimming took off 0 bases at V and 10 bases at J, with 7 bases between the two ends. The CDR3 region has the DNA TGTGCCAGCAGCTTAGATGGGGAGGAGCAGTTCTTC. Translating it yields CASSLDGEEQFF. The variable domain in full, completed from reference TRBV11-2 and TRBJ2-1, reads EAGVAQSPRYKIIEKRQSVAFWCNPISGHATLYWYQQILGQGPKLLIQFQNNGVVDDSQLPKDRFSAERLKGVDSTLKIQPAKLEDSAVYLCASSLDGEEQFFGPGTRLTVL.

This clone was picked up a small number of times. The chain uses TRBV6-5 and TRBJ2-7; 8 bases fit TRBD1. The CDR3 is made up of 15 amino acids. Germline V lookup: CDR1 MNHEY, CDR2 SVGAGI. V was pared by 2 bases and J by 4 bases, with 7 bases of the junction left unmatched. The CDR3: CASSYGTGRSYEQYF. The CDR3, as DNA: TGTGCCAGCAGTTACGGGACAGGAAGAAGTTACGAGCAGTACTTC.

CDR3 loop: CAISESWVGDTDTQYF. The CDR3 bases are TGTGCCATCAGTGAGTCATGGGTAGGAGATACAGATACGCAGTATTTT. The chain joins TRBV10-3 to TRBJ2-3; D call uncertain. CDR3 length: 16 amino acids. Germline V gene sequence: CDR1 ENHRY, CDR2 SYGVKD. The V end was cut by 0 bases, the J end by 3 bases, with 13 bases between.

This clone was seen just once. The V call is TRBV10-2, the J call TRBJ2-1; D not certain. Trimming cost V 3 bases and J 2 bases, with 8 bases left between them. The CDR3 has 14 residues. Germline V gives CDR1 WSHSY, CDR2 SAAADI. The CDR3 here is CASSEGTTYNEQFF. The CDR3 coding sequence is TGCGCCAGCAGTGAAGGAACCACCTACAATGAGCAGTTCTTC.

The sample holds a few counts of this clone. This chain links TRBV19 with TRBJ2-3, with a tentative D call TRBD2 (6 bases). This CDR3 region has 13 residues. Deletions cut 3 bases from V and 5 bases from J, with 9 bases between. Germline lookup yields CDR1 LNHDA and CDR2 SQIVND (reference sequence). CDR3 DNA sequence: TGTGCCAGTAGTATGGAGGGTGGAGATACGCAGTATTTT. The encoded protein is CASSMEGGDTQYF.

This clone has just one count. The chain combines TRBV24-1 with TRBJ2-7; tentatively, D is TRBD2 (5 bases). CDR1 is KGHDR, CDR2 SFDVKD, per germline. This CDR3 contains 15 residues. The ends were cut back, 1 base at V and 3 bases at J, with 12 bases in the middle. The CDR3 DNA sequence: TGTGCCACCAGTGATTTCACGGGGTCTGGCTACGAGCAGTACTTC. Translating it yields CATSDFTGSGYEQYF.

This chain connects TRBV7-3 to TRBJ2-2; the D is unclear. The CDR3 is 15 amino acids. The germline V gene encodes CDR1 SGHTA and CDR2 FQGTGA. Trimming left V 3 bases short and J 0 bases short, with 8 bases between. The CDR3 loop reads CASSFAPPNTGELFF. As DNA, the CDR3 is TGTGCCAGCAGCTTCGCCCCACCGAACACCGGGGAGCTGTTTTTT.

J is TRBJ1-6 and V is TRBV19; D gene uncertain. This CDR3 comprises 13 residues. CDR1 is LNHDA and CDR2 is SQIVND in the germline V gene (reference sequence). The V end lost 3 bases, the J end lost 8 bases, and 8 bases lay between the germline ends. The CDR3 here is CASSIRKDSPLHF. As DNA, the CDR3 is TGTGCCAGTAGTATTAGGAAGGATTCACCCCTCCACTTT. The full variable domain, completed using reference TRBV19 and TRBJ1-6, is DGGITQSPKYLFRKEGQNVTLSCEQNLNHDAMYWYRQDPGQGLRLIYYSQIVNDFQKGDIAEGYSVSREKKESFPLTVTSAQKNPTAFYLCASSIRKDSPLHFGNGTRLTVT.

The V call is TRBV11-2, the J call TRBJ1-3; the match to TRBD1 covers 7 bases. V dropped 6 bases and J dropped 2; count of bases not matched to a gene: 4. This CDR3 is 14 amino acids long. Looked up from germline, CDR1 is SGHAT and CDR2 is FQNNGV. Here the CDR3 reads CASSRDRAGNTIYF. CDR3 coding DNA: TGTGCCAGCAGTCGTGACAGGGCTGGAAACACCATATATTTT.

This chain joins TRBV7-3 and TRBJ2-3, with D hard to call. The germline V and J ends were trimmed by 1 base and 4 bases, with 9 bases remaining between them. The CDR3 covers 14 residues. Germline V gene data show CDR1 as SGHTA and CDR2 as FQGTGA. CDR3 in amino acids: CASSLRKPSDTQYF. Here the CDR3 DNA reads TGTGCCAGCAGCTTAAGGAAGCCTTCAGATACGCAGTATTTT.

The table lists this clone with a few counts. This chain joins TRBV27 and TRBJ2-7, with 7 nucleotides matching TRBD1. Germline V gives CDR1 MNHEY, CDR2 SMNVEV (reference sequence). V was pared by 3 bases and J by 2 bases, with 4 bases of the junction left unmatched. The CDR3 loop spans 14 amino acids. In DNA form, the CDR3 reads TGTGCCAGCAGTTTCGGAACAGGGGCCTACGAGCAGTACTTC. Protein sequence: CASSFGTGAYEQYF.

This CDR3 is CASSPLGLLEQFF. Written as DNA, the CDR3 is TGTGCCAGCAGCCCCCTGGGCCTATTGGAGCAGTTCTTC. The chain couples TRBV7-9 to TRBJ2-1; D ambiguous. V gave up 5 bases and J gave up 10 bases, with 15 bases separating them. The CDR3 loop spans 13 amino acids. In germline, CDR1 is SEHNR, CDR2 FQNEAQ (reference sequence).

The chain combines TRBV6-5 with TRBJ2-7; D remains ambiguous. Germline loops: CDR1 MNHEY, CDR2 SVGAGI. The CDR3 is 15 amino acids. Deletions cut 4 bases from V and 0 bases from J, with 13 bases between. CDR3 nucleotide sequence: TGTGCCAGCAGTTTCGGACCGTTTGGCTCCTACGAGCAGTACTTC. Amino acid sequence: CASSFGPFGSYEQYF.

This clone has a handful of counts. This chain connects TRBV19 to TRBJ1-6; 7 positions agree with TRBD1. J was trimmed by 13 bases and V by 4 bases; bases with no gene match: 13. This CDR3 has 15 amino acids. Germline V gene lookup returns CDR1 LNHDA and CDR2 SQIVND (reference sequence). The CDR3 DNA reads TGTGCCAGTAGTACACTTGGGACAGCCCTTTCGCCCCTCCACTTT. This sequence encodes CASSTLGTALSPLHF.

This rearrangement joins TRBV4-2 to TRBJ2-3; 10 bases match TRBD2. Trimming took 3 bases from V and 5 from J; bases not matched to a gene: 5. The CDR3 spans 15 residues. The germline V gene encodes CDR1 LGHNA and CDR2 YNFKEQ. In DNA form, the CDR3 reads TGTGCCAGCAGCCAGATAGCGGGAGGAGGAGATACGCAGTATTTT. It yields the protein CASSQIAGGGDTQYF.

The CDR3 nucleotides are TGTGCCAGCAGCGCCTTGGGGATAGACGGTTGGAATGAGCAGTTCTTC. It codes for CASSALGIDGWNEQFF. V and J are TRBV9 and TRBJ2-1; D is uncertain. The CDR3 is made up of 16 amino acids. The ends were cut back, 3 bases at V and 7 bases at J, with 20 bases in the middle. CDR1 SGDLS and CDR2 YYNGEE come from the germline V gene.

The chain combines TRBV18 with TRBJ2-5; a weak D match, TRBD1 (6 bases). CDR1 is KGHSH and CDR2 is LQKENI in the germline V gene. The CDR3 consists of 16 residues. Trimming stripped 3 bases from V and 0 bases from J, with 14 bases between. CDR3 nucleotides: TGTGCCAGCTCACCGCCGCGGACAGAGTACCAAGAGACCCAGTACTTC. This translates into CASSPPRTEYQETQYF.

This clone was seen only a few times. This sample also contains other DNA sequences that code for the same CDR3. V gene TRBV5-6 combines with J gene TRBJ2-2; 8 bases fit TRBD1. J was trimmed by 3 bases and V by 0 bases; bases with no gene match: 1. The CDR3 length is 15 residues. Germline V gene data show CDR1 as SGHDT and CDR2 as YYEEEE. Here the CDR3 reads CASSLVQGDTGELFF. The CDR3, as DNA: TGTGCCAGCAGCTTGGTACAGGGGGACACCGGGGAGCTGTTTTTT.

Only a few counts were recorded for this clone. The chain is built from TRBV28 and TRBJ2-3, with D tentatively TRBD1 (5 bases). CDR1 is MDHEN, CDR2 SYDVKM, per germline. The CDR3 runs to 11 residues. V was clipped by 8 bases and J by 5 bases, with 8 bases between them. In DNA, the CDR3 is TGTGCCAGCCGGACAATAGATACGCAGTATTTT. It codes for CASRTIDTQYF.

The chain employs TRBV3-1 (or the pseudogene TRBV3-2) and TRBJ2-1; the match to TRBD2 covers 7 bases. Trimming removed 1 base from V and 7 bases from J; junction bases left unmatched: 7. From germline, CDR1 is LGHDT and CDR2 YNNKEL (reference sequence). This CDR3 contains 15 residues. The CDR3 nucleotides are TGTGCCAGCAGCCAAGGGCTAGCGGTGGGGAATGAGCAGTTCTTC. This translates into CASSQGLAVGNEQFF.

The chain carries TRBV4-1 and TRBJ2-5; 7 nucleotides match TRBD2. CDR1 is MGHRA and CDR2 is YSYEKL in the germline V gene. V was clipped by 3 bases and J by 0 bases; unmatched bases: 4. CDR3 length equals 15 residues. In DNA form, the CDR3 reads TGCGCCAGCAGCCAGCACGGGACTAACCAAGAGACCCAGTACTTC. The encoded protein is CASSQHGTNQETQYF.

CDR3 sequence reads: CASSQEETQYF. The CDR3, as DNA: TGCGCCAGCAGCCAGGAAGAGACCCAGTACTTC. The chain has TRBV4-3 and TRBJ2-5; D remains ambiguous. The V gene's germline CDR1 is LGHNA and CDR2 YSLEER. The CDR3 runs to 11 residues. Trimming left V 3 bases short and J 3 bases short, with 2 bases between.

This clone was seen a single time. The chain couples TRBV11-3 to TRBJ2-5; D unclear. The V gene's germline CDR1 is SGHNT and CDR2 YENEEA. This CDR3 has 13 amino acids. Trimming took 1 base from V and 5 from J, leaving 8 bases between them. The CDR3 DNA reads as TGTGCCAGCAGCTTAGGGCAACAGGAGACCCAGTACTTC. This codes for CASSLGQQETQYF. The whole variable domain, remainder taken from reference TRBV11-3 and TRBJ2-5, is EAGVVQSPRYKIIEKKQPVAFWCNPISGHNTLYWYLQNLGQGPELLIRYENEEAVDDSQLPKDRFSAERLKGVDSTLKIQPAELGDSAVYLCASSLGQQETQYFGPGTRLLVL.

This rearrangement joins TRBV5-1 to TRBJ2-7; tentatively, D is TRBD2 (6 bases). The V and J ends lost 1 base and 5 bases respectively, with 16 bases between them. Per the germline V gene, CDR1 is SGHRS and CDR2 is YFSETQ. The CDR3 contains 15 residues. CDR3 sequence (DNA): TGCGCCAGCAGCTTGACACCCGGGGGTGGCCACGAGCAGTACTTC. Encoded protein: CASSLTPGGGHEQYF.